The text below deals with one T cell receptor beta chain. This sample was taken from a study of blood T cell repertoires in COVID-19. Study-wide context: Sites across the United States, Italy and Spain contributed samples from acute and convalescent COVID-19. T cells, B-cell-depleted T cells, or PBMCs supplied cDNA or gDNA.

Study processing details: Nucleated cell counts were estimated from reference gene primer amplification. The method was immunoSEQ multiplex PCR; TCRdb's version includes in-frame clones alone and lacks a portion of them. V, J and clone size reflect that table, while D and trimming were determined from the DNA. The data show fewer than 250,000 clones, with around 80% seen just once and about 20% held by the top ten. Sequencing was done on a sample of peripheral blood. This receptor was identified in a human donor in a cohort sampled during active COVID-19.

CDR3 nucleotide sequence: TGTGCCAGTGCACAATACAATGAGCAGTTCTTC. It codes for CASAQYNEQFF. The gene calls are TRBV6-5 and TRBJ2-1; D ambiguous. The CDR3 is made up of 11 amino acids. V shed 9 bases and J shed 4 bases, with 7 bases lying between them. Germline V lookup: CDR1 MNHEY, CDR2 SVGAGI.